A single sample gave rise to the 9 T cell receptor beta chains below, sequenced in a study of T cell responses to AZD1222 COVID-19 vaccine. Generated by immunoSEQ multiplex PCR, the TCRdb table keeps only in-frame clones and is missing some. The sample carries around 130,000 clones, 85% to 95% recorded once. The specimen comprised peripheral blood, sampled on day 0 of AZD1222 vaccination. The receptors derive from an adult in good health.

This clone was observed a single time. The CDR3 DNA sequence: TGTGCCAGCCAGGACAGGGGGGAATACGAGCAGTACTTC. It codes for CASQDRGEYEQYF. The chain joins TRBV14 to TRBJ2-7; 10 nucleotides agree with TRBD1. This CDR3 comprises 13 residues. CDR1 is SGHDN and CDR2 is FVKESK in the germline V gene. The V gene end was trimmed by 8 bases and the J gene end by 4 bases; junction bases not matched to a gene: 5.

CDR3 nucleotides: TGTGCCAGCAGCCCCGGACAGGCACGAGAAAAACTGTTTTTT. It translates to CASSPGQAREKLFF. The chain uses TRBV5-4 and TRBJ1-4; 7 bases agree with TRBD1. V lost 4 bases and J lost 8; bases outside the gene matches: 8. From germline, CDR1 is SGHNT and CDR2 YYREEE (reference sequence). This CDR3 has 14 amino acids.

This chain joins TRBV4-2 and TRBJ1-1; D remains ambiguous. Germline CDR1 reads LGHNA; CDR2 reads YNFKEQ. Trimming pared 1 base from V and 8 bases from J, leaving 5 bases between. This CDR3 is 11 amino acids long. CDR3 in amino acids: CASSQGGEAFF. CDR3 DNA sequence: TGTGCCAGCAGCCAAGGCGGGGAAGCTTTCTTT.

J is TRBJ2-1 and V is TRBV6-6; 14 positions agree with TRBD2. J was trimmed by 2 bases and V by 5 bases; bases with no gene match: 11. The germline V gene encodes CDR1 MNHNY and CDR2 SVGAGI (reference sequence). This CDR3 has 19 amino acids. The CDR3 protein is CASSHGLAGGLMAYNEQFF. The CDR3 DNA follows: TGTGCCAGCAGTCATGGACTAGCGGGGGGCCTAATGGCCTACAATGAGCAGTTCTTC.

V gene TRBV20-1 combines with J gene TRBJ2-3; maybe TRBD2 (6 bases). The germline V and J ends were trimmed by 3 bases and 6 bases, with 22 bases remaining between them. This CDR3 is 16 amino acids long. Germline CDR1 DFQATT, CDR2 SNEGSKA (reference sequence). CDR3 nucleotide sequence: TGCAGTGCTAGTTTCGAGGGACTTGTTTCAGTGGATACGCAGTATTTT. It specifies CSASFEGLVSVDTQYF.

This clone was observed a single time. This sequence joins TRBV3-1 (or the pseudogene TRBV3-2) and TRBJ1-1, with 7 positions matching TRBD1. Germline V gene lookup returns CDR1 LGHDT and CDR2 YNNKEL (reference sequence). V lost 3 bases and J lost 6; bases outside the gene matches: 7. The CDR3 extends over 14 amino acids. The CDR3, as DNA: TGTGCCAGCAGCCAGCAATCGACAGGGCCTGAAGCTTTCTTT. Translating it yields CASSQQSTGPEAFF.

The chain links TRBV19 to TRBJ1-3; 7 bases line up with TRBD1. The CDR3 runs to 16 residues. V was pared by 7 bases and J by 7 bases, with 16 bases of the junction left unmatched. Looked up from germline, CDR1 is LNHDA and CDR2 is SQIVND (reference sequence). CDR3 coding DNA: TGTGCCAGTATCCGCGGACAGGTCGCAGGTCGGAACACCATATATTTT. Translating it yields CASIRGQVAGRNTIYF.

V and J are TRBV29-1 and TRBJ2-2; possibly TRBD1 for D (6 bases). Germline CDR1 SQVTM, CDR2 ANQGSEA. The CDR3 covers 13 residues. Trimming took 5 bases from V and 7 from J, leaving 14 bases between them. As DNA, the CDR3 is TGCAGCGTTACGGACAGCGCGGACGGGGAGCTGTTTTTT. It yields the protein CSVTDSADGELFF.

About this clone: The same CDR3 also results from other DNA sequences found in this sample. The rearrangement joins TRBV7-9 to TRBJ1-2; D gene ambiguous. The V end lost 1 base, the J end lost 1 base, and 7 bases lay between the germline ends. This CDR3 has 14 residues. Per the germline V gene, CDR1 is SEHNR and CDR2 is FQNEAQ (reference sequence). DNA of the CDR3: TGTGCCAGCAGCTTAGAAGGCCTTAACTATGGCTACACCTTC. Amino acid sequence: CASSLEGLNYGYTF.